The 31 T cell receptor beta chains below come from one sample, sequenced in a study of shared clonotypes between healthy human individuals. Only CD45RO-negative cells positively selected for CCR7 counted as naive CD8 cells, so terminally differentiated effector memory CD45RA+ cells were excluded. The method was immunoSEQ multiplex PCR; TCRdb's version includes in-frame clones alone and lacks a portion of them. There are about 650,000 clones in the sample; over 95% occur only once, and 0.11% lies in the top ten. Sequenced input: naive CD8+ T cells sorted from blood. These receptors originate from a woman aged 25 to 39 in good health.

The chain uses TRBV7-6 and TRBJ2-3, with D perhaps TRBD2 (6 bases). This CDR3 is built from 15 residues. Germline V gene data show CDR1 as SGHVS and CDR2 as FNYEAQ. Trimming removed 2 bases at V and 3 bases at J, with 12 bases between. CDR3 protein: CASSLLAEETDTQYF. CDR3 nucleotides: TGTGCCAGCAGCTTATTAGCGGAGGAAACAGATACGCAGTATTTT.

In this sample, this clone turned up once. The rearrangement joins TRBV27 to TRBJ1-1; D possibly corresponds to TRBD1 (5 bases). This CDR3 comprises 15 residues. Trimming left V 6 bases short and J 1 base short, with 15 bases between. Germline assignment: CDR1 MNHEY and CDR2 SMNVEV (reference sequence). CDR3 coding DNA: TGTGCCAGCAGCTGGGCGGGGACCGGGAACACTGAAGCTTTCTTT. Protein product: CASSWAGTGNTEAFF.

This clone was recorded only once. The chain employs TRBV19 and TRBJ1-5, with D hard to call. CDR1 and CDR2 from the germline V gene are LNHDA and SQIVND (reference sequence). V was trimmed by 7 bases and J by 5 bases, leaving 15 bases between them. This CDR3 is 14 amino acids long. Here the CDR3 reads CASNELYLDQPQHF. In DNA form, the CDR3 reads TGTGCCAGTAATGAACTATATCTCGATCAGCCCCAGCATTTT.

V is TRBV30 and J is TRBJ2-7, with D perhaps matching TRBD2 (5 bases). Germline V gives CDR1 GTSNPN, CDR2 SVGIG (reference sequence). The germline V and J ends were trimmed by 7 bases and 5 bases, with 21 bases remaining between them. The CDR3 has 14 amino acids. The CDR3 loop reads CASTDFRSHNEQYF. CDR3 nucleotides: TGTGCCTCTACGGACTTTCGCAGCCACAACGAGCAGTACTTC. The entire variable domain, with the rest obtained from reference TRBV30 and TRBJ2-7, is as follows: SQTIHQWPATLVQPVGSPLSLECTVEGTSNPNLYWYRQAAGRGLQLLFYSVGIGQISSEVPQNLSASRPQDRQFILSSKKLLLSDSGFYLCASTDFRSHNEQYFGPGTRLTVT.

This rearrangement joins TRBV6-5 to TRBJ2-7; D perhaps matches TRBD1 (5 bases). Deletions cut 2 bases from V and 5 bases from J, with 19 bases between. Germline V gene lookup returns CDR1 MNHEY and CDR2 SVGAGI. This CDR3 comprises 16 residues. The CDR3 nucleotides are TGTGCCAGCAGTTACACCACAGGATATTACCGGGACGAGCAGTACTTC. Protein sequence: CASSYTTGYYRDEQYF.

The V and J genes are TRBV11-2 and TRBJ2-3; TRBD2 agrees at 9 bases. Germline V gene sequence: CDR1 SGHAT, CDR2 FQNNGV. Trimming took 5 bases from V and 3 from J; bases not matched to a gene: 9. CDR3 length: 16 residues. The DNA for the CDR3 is TGTGCCAGCAGCCCGTTAGCGGGAGTCTCGACAGATACGCAGTATTTT. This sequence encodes CASSPLAGVSTDTQYF.

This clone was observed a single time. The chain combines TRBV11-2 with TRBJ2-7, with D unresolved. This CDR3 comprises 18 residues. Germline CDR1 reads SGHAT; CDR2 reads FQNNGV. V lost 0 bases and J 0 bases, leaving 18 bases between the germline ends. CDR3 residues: CASSLDWVRGESSYEQYF. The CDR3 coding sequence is TGTGCCAGCAGCTTAGATTGGGTAAGAGGCGAGAGCTCCTACGAGCAGTACTTC.

CDR3 amino acids: CASSLRGSYQETQYF. The DNA of the CDR3 is TGTGCCAGCAGTTTACGCGGCTCGTACCAAGAGACCCAGTACTTC. V is TRBV28 and J is TRBJ2-5; no definite D call. The V gene's germline CDR1 is MDHEN and CDR2 SYDVKM. The CDR3 totals 15 residues. V was trimmed by 2 bases and J by 0 bases, leaving 10 bases between them.

Written as DNA, the CDR3 is TGTGCCAGCAGTTACACCCTGAGGGCCGGGACCCAGTACTTC. Protein: CASSYTLRAGTQYF. The V and J genes are TRBV6-9 and TRBJ2-5; possible D gene TRBD2, 5 bases. V lost 3 bases, J lost 7 bases, and 15 bases lay in between. The CDR3 has 14 amino acids. CDR1 is MNHGY and CDR2 is SVAAGI in the germline V gene.

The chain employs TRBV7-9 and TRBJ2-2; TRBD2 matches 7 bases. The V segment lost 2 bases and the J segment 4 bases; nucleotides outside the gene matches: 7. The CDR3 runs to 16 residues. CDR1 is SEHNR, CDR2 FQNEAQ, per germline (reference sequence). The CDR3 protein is CASSLYVGGATGELFF. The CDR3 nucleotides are TGTGCCAGCAGCTTATACGTGGGAGGGGCCACCGGGGAGCTGTTTTTT.

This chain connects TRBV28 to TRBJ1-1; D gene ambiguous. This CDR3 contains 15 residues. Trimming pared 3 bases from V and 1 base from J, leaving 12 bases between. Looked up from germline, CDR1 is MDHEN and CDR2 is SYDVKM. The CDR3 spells CASSLRVGTNTEAFF. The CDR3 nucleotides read TGTGCCAGCAGTTTGAGGGTCGGAACGAACACTGAAGCTTTCTTT.

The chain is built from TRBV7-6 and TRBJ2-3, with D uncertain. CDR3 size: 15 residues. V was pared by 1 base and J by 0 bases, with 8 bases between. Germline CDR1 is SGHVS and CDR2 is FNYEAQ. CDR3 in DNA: TGTGCCAGCAGCTTAGATGCGACTAGCACAGATACGCAGTATTTT. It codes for CASSLDATSTDTQYF.

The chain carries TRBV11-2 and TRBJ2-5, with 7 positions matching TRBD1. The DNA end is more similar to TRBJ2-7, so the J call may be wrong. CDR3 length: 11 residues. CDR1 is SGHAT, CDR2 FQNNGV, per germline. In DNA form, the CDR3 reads TGTTCGACAGGGTCAGCATACGAGCAGTACTTC. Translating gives CSTGSAYEQYF.

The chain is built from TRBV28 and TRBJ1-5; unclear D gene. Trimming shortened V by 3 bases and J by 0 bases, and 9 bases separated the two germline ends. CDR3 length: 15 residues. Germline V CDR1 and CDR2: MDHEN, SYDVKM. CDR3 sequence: CASSFVGYSNQPQHF. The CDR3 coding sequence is TGTGCCAGCAGTTTTGTAGGTTATAGCAATCAGCCCCAGCATTTT.

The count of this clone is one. CDR3 sequence reads: CASSLGASGRAGDTQYF. The CDR3 coding sequence is TGTGCCAGCAGCTTAGGGGCTAGCGGGAGGGCCGGAGATACGCAGTATTTT. V and J are TRBV11-2 and TRBJ2-3, with 12 nucleotides matching TRBD2. This CDR3 contains 17 residues. The V gene end was trimmed by 1 base and the J gene end by 5 bases; junction bases not matched to a gene: 7. CDR1 is SGHAT and CDR2 is FQNNGV in the germline V gene.

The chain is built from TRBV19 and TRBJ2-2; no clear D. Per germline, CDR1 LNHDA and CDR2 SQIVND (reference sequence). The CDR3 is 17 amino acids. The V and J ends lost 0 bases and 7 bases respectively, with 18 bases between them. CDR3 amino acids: CASSIDFSSSLFGELFF. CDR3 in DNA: TGTGCCAGTAGTATAGATTTCTCTAGTTCTCTCTTCGGGGAGCTGTTTTTT. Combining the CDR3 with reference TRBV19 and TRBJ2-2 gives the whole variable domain DGGITQSPKYLFRKEGQNVTLSCEQNLNHDAMYWYRQDPGQGLRLIYYSQIVNDFQKGDIAEGYSVSREKKESFPLTVTSAQKNPTAFYLCASSIDFSSSLFGELFFGEGSRLTVL.

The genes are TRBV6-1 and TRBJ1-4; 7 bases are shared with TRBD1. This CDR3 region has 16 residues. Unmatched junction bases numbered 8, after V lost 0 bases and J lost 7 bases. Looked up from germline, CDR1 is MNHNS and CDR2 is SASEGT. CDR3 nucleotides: TGTGCCAGCAGTGAAGCGCAAGTAAGGGGGCGTGAAAAACTGTTTTTT. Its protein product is CASSEAQVRGREKLFF.

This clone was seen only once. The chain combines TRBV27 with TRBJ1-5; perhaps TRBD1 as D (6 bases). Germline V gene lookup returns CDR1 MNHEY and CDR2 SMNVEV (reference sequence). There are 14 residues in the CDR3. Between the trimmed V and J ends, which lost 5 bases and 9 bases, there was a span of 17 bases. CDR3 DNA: TGTGCCAGCAGTGGGGGCATCGGGTTAGGGCCCCAGCATTTT. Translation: CASSGGIGLGPQHF.

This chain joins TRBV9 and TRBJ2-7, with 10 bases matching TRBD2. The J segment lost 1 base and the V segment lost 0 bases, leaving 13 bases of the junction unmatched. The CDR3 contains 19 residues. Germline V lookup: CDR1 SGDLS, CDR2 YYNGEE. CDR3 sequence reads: CASSVAPGGLAGVSYEQYF. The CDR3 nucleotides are TGTGCCAGCAGCGTAGCCCCGGGGGGGCTAGCGGGAGTGTCCTACGAGCAGTACTTC.

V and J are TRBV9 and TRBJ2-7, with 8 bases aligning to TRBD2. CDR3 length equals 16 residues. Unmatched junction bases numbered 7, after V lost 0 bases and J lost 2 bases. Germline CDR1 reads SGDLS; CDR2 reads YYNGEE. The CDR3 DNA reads TGTGCCAGCAGCGTAGCAACTAGCGGAGCTACCTACGAGCAGTACTTC. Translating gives CASSVATSGATYEQYF.

This chain's CDR3 is CASSYSEIYGYTF. The CDR3 nucleotides read TGTGCCAGCAGTTACTCCGAAATCTATGGCTACACCTTC. This chain joins TRBV6-5 and TRBJ1-2; D unclear. The V and J ends lost 0 bases and 4 bases respectively, with 6 bases between them. This CDR3 spans 13 amino acids. Looked up from germline, CDR1 is MNHEY and CDR2 is SVGAGI.

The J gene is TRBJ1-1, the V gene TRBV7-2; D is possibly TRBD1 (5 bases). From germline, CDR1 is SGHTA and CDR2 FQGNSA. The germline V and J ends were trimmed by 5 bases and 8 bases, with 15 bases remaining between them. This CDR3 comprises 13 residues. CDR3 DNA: TGTGCCAGCAGCGTCATGGGGGGTCGGGAAGCTTTCTTT. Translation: CASSVMGGREAFF.

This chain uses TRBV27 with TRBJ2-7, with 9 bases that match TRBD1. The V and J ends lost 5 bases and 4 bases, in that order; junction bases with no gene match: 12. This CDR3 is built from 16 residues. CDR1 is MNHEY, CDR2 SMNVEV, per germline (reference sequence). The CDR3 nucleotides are TGTGCCAGCAGTCCATACCCCGGGACAGGGCCTTACGAGCAGTACTTC. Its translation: CASSPYPGTGPYEQYF.

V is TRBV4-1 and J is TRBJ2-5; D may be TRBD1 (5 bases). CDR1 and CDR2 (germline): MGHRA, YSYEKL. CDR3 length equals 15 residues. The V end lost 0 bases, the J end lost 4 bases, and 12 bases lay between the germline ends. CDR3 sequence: CASSQDGQQGETQYF. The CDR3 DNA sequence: TGCGCCAGCAGCCAAGACGGGCAGCAGGGAGAGACCCAGTACTTC.

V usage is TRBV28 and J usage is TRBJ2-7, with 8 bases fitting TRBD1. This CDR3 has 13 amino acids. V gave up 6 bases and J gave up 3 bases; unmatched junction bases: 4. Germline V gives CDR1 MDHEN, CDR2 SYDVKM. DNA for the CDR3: TGTGCCAGCAGGTCAACAGGGGGCTACGAGCAGTACTTC. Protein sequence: CASRSTGGYEQYF.

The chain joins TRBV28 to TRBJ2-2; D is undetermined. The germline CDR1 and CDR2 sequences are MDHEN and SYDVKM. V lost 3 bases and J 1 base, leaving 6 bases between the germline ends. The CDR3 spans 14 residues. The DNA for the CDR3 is TGTGCCAGCAGTTTGAGACTGAACACCGGGGAGCTGTTTTTT. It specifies CASSLRLNTGELFF.

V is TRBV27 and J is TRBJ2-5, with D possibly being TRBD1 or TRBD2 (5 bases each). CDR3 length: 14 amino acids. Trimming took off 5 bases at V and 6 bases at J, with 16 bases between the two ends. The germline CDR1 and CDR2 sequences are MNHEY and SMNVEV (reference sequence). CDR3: CASSMTTPGKTQYF. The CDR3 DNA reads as TGTGCCAGCAGTATGACTACCCCAGGGAAGACCCAGTACTTC.

CDR3 in DNA: TGTGCCAGCAGCCTACCGACAGGCACTGAAGCTTTCTTT. Amino acids: CASSLPTGTEAFF. The chain has TRBV4-2 and TRBJ1-1; D might be TRBD1 (6 bases). V lost 4 bases, J lost 4 bases, and 10 bases lay in between. The germline V gene has CDR1 LGHNA and CDR2 YNFKEQ. The CDR3 is 13 amino acids.

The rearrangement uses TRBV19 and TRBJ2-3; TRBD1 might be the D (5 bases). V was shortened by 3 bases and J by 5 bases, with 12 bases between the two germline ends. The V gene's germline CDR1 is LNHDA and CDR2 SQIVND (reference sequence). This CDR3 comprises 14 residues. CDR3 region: CASSMMQGIDTQYF. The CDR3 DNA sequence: TGTGCCAGTAGTATGATGCAGGGAATAGATACGCAGTATTTT.

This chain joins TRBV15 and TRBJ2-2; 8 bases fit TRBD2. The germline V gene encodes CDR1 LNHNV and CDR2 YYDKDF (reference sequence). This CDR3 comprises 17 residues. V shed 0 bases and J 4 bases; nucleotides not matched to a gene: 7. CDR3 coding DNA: TGTGCCACCAGCAGAGATCACGGGAGGGCCCCCACCGGGGAGCTGTTTTTT. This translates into CATSRDHGRAPTGELFF.

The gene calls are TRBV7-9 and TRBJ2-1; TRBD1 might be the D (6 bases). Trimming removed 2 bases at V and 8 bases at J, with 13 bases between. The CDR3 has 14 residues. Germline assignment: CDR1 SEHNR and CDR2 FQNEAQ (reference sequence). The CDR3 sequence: CASSLIGGPDEQFF. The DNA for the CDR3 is TGTGCCAGCAGCTTAATTGGGGGCCCGGATGAGCAGTTCTTC.